This TCR beta chain was identified during a study of blood T cell repertoires in COVID-19. Study as a whole: Donors in the United States, Italy and Spain gave samples during acute or convalescent COVID-19. T cells, B-cell-depleted T cells, or PBMCs supplied cDNA or gDNA.

In the original workflow: Amplification of reference gene primers provided the estimated nucleated cell counts. The protocol was immunoSEQ multiplex PCR, while the TCRdb copy is restricted to in-frame clones and leaves out a portion. From that table come the V and J calls and clone size; the DNA was used to work out D and trimming. The table has roughly 120,000 clones, 81% seen once. This TCR was recovered from a man aged 45-65 years with acute or convalescent COVID-19. Sequenced material: peripheral blood.

CDR3 sequence (DNA): TGTGCCAGCAGGAGGGATCTCCAAGAGACCCAGTACTTC. As protein: CASRRDLQETQYF. The gene calls are TRBV6-6 and TRBJ2-5; D possibly corresponds to TRBD2 (5 bases). In germline, CDR1 is MNHNY, CDR2 SVGAGI (reference sequence). Trimming took off 6 bases at V and 1 base at J, with 9 bases between the two ends. The CDR3 consists of 13 residues.